The present T cell receptor beta chain was sequenced within a study of PD-1 blockade in classical Hodgkin lymphoma. Study conclusions and caveats: Baseline TCR diversity was reportedly lower in newly diagnosed patients than healthy donors. With respect to the repertoire differences, their causes, possibly disease activity or prior therapy, remain undefined.

As regards this clone: Its target is not known.

Time point reported: newly diagnosed, previously untreated cHL patient sample. Out of thawed PBMCs, magnetic negative selection purified CD4+ T cells. Serving as comparison were PBMCs from newly diagnosed, untreated classical Hodgkin lymphoma, which were sequenced alongside the relapsed/refractory trial patients. The method was immunoSEQ multiplex PCR; TCRdb's version includes in-frame clones alone and lacks a portion of them. The profile shows about 23,000 clones, more than 90% of them singletons. The CDR3 consists of 12 residues. V dropped 4 bases and J dropped 8 bases, with 12 bases sitting between them. Germline V gene lookup returns CDR1 SGHNT and CDR2 YYREEE (reference sequence).

Material for sequencing was CD4+ T cells from blood. V usage is TRBV5-4 and J usage is TRBJ1-2; TRBD1 is a possible D gene (5 bases). This TCR came from a human donor with classical Hodgkin lymphoma. CDR3 region: CASSNPREGYTF. The DNA of the CDR3 is TGTGCCAGCAGCAACCCCAGGGAAGGCTACACCTTC.